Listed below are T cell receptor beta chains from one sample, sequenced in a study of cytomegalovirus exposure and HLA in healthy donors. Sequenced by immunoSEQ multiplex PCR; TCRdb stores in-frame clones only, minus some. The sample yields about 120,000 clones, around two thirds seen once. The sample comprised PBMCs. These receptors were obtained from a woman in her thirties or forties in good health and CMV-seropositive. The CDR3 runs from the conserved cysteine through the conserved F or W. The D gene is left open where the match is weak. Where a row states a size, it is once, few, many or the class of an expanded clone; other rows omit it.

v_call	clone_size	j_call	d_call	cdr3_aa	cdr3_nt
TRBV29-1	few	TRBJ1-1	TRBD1	CSGGTEGTEAFF	TGCAGCGGGGGGACAGAGGGCACTGAAGCTTTCTTT
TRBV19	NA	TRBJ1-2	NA	CASRKRGADGYTF	TGTGCCAGTAGGAAGCGTGGTGCTGATGGCTACACCTTC
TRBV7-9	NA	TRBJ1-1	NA	CSSKDPGARNTEAFF	TGTTCCAGCAAAGACCCGGGAGCAAGGAACACTGAAGCTTTCTTT
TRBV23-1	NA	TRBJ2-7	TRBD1	CASSQGPGTGGYYEQYF	TGCGCCAGCAGCCAGGGCCCCGGGACAGGGGGATACTACGAGCAGTACTTC
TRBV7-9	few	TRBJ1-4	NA	CASSLRGINEKLFF	TGTGCCAGCAGCTTAAGGGGGATTAATGAAAAACTGTTTTTT
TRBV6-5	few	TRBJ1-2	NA	CASHVLGSHGYTF	TGTGCCAGCCATGTCTTGGGGAGTCATGGCTACACCTTC
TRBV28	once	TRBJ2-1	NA	CASSPYRAWNEQFF	TGTGCCAGCAGTCCCTACAGGGCTTGGAATGAGCAGTTCTTC
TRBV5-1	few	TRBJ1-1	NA	CASSFNRDTEAFF	TGCGCCAGCAGCTTTAACAGGGACACTGAAGCTTTCTTT
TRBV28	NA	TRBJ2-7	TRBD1	CASYTGAEQYF	TGTGCCAGCTACACAGGGGCCGAGCAGTACTTC
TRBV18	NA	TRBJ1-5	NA	CASSLYEGVDQPQHF	TGTGCCAGCTCACTCTACGAGGGGGTCGATCAGCCCCAGCATTTT
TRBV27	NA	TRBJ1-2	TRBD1	CASSTTPGTEIYGYTF	TGTGCCAGCAGTACCACCCCCGGGACAGAGATCTATGGCTACACCTTC
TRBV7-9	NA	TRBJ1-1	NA	CSLGGIFTEAFF	TGTTCCTTGGGGGGTATCTTCACTGAAGCTTTCTTT
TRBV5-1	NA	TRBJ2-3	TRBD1	CASSWGQSTDTQYF	TGCGCCAGCAGCTGGGGACAGAGCACAGATACGCAGTATTTT
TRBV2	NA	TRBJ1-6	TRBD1	CASSVGDRLGPLHF	TGTGCCAGCAGTGTGGGGGACAGGTTAGGGCCCCTCCACTTT
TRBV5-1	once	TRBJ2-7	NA	CASSLKGVQDEQYF	TGCGCCAGCAGCCTCAAGGGAGTTCAGGACGAGCAGTACTTC
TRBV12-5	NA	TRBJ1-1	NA	CASGFLGAEAFF	TGTGCTAGTGGCTTCTTGGGCGCTGAAGCTTTCTTT
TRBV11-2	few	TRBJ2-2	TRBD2	CASGPLAGATGELFF	TGTGCCAGCGGACCACTAGCGGGTGCCACCGGGGAGCTGTTTTTT
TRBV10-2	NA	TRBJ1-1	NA	CASSEYPPGDPTEAFF	TGCGCCAGCAGTGAGTACCCCCCGGGGGACCCCACTGAAGCTTTCTTT
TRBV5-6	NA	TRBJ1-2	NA	CASSVTGFGYTF	TGTGCCAGCAGCGTCACAGGGTTTGGCTACACCTTC
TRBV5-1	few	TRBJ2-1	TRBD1	CASHYQGARNNEQFF	TGCGCCAGTCACTACCAGGGGGCGCGGAACAATGAGCAGTTCTTC
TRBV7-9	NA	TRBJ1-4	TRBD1	CASSYSIVRQGPNEKLFF	TGTGCCAGCAGCTACTCTATCGTTCGACAGGGCCCTAATGAAAAACTGTTTTTT
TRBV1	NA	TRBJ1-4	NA	CTSSQDRRQGNEGLFF	TGCACCAGCAGCCAAGATCGCAGACAGGGGAATGAAGGACTGTTTTTT
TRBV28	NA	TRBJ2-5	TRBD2	CASSTSSGAGETQYF	TGTGCCAGCAGTACGTCTAGCGGAGCGGGAGAGACCCAGTACTTC
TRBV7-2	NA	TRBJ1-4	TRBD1	CASSAGTATTNEKLFF	TGTGCCAGCAGCGCAGGGACAGCCACAACTAATGAAAAACTGTTTTTT
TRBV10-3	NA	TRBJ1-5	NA	CATWGGQVNQPQHF	TGTGCCACTTGGGGGGGCCAAGTTAATCAGCCCCAGCATTTT
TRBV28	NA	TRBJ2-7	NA	CASSSPRGRTYEQYF	TGTGCCAGCAGCTCACCGAGAGGGAGGACCTACGAGCAGTACTTC
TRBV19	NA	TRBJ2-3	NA	CASSMDRPSTDTQYF	TGTGCCAGTAGTATGGACAGACCTAGCACAGATACGCAGTATTTT
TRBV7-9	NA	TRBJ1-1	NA	CASSLIGEGEAFF	TGTGCCAGCAGCTTAATAGGGGAGGGTGAAGCTTTCTTT
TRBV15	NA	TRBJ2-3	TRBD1	CATSRAGTVTNTQYF	TGTGCCACCAGCAGAGCCGGGACAGTGACGAATACGCAGTATTTT
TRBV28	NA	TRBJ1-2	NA	CATGGVNYGYTF	TGTGCCACGGGCGGGGTGAACTATGGCTACACCTTC
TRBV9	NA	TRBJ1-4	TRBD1	CASSARQGREKLFF	TGTGCCAGCAGCGCAAGACAGGGCCGTGAAAAACTGTTTTTT
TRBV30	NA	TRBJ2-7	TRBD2	CAWRGKGGATYEQYF	TGTGCCTGGAGAGGGAAGGGAGGGGCGACCTACGAGCAGTACTTC
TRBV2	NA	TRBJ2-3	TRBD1	CASSDDRGKTDTQYF	TGTGCCAGCAGTGACGACAGGGGGAAGACAGATACGCAGTATTTT
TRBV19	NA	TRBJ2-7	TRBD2	CAPPTSGRNEQYF	TGTGCCCCCCCGACTAGCGGGAGAAATGAGCAGTACTTC
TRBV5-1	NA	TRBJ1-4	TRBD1	CASSSIRTGGGEKLFF	TGCGCCAGCAGCTCTATACGGACAGGAGGGGGTGAAAAACTGTTTTTT
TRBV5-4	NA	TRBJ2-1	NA	CASSLGQGAGNEQFF	TGTGCCAGCAGCTTGGGACAGGGTGCGGGGAATGAGCAGTTCTTC
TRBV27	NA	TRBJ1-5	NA	CASSFVAEGNQPQHF	TGTGCCAGCAGTTTCGTTGCAGAGGGCAATCAGCCCCAGCATTTT
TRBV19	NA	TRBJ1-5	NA	CASSRQAENQPQHF	TGTGCCAGTAGTCGACAGGCAGAAAATCAGCCCCAGCATTTT
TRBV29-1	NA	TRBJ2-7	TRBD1	CSVEGQGQLRYEQYF	TGCAGCGTTGAAGGACAGGGTCAACTCCGGTACGAGCAGTACTTC
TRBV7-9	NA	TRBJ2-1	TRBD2	CASSYTPLAGGGQFF	TGTGCCAGCAGCTACACGCCGCTAGCGGGAGGGGGGCAGTTCTTC
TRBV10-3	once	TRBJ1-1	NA	CAISESFVNTEAFF	TGTGCCATCAGTGAGTCGTTCGTGAACACTGAAGCTTTCTTT
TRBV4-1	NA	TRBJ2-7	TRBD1	CASSPDRGPYEQYF	TGCGCCAGCAGTCCCGACAGGGGGCCCTACGAGCAGTACTTC
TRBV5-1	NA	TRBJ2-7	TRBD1	CASSQRTGFYEQYF	TGCGCCAGCAGCCAACGGACAGGCTTCTACGAGCAGTACTTC
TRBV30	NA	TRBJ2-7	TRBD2	CAWSLSLAGPSEQYF	TGTGCCTGGAGTCTCAGTCTAGCGGGCCCCTCCGAGCAGTACTTC
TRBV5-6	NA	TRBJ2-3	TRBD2	CASSPIGLAGANTQYF	TGTGCCAGCAGCCCGATCGGACTAGCGGGAGCCAATACGCAATATTTT
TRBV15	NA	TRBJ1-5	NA	CATSRAGLGSNQPQHF	TGTGCCACCAGCAGAGCGGGGTTGGGGAGCAATCAGCCCCAGCATTTT
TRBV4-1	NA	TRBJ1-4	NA	CASSQGEGIEKLFF	TGCGCCAGCAGCCAAGGGGAGGGGATCGAAAAACTGTTTTTT
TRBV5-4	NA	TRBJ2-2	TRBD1	CASSPGTGGYTGELFF	TGTGCCAGCAGCCCGGGGACAGGGGGCTACACCGGGGAGCTGTTTTTT
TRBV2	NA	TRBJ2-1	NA	CASSEDSSYNEQFF	TGTGCCAGCAGTGAAGACAGCTCCTACAATGAGCAGTTCTTC
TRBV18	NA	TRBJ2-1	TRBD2	CASSASGGYNEQFF	TGTGCCAGCTCAGCCAGCGGGGGCTACAATGAGCAGTTCTTC
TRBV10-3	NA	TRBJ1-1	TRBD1	CAISKGQGFTEAFF	TGTGCCATCAGCAAGGGACAGGGGTTCACTGAAGCTTTCTTT
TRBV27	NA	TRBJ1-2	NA	CASSFLGGSGYTF	TGTGCCAGCAGTTTCTTGGGGGGGAGTGGCTACACCTTC
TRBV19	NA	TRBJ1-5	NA	CASSTGRDNQPQHF	TGTGCCAGTAGTACGGGGAGGGACAATCAGCCCCAGCATTTT
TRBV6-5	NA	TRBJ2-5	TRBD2	CASSPSGGKKTQYF	TGTGCCAGCAGTCCATCGGGGGGTAAGAAGACCCAGTACTTC
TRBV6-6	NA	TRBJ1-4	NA	CASSSSGGDEKLFF	TGTGCCAGCAGTAGCTCCGGGGGGGATGAAAAACTGTTTTTT
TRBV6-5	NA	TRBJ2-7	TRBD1	CASSYETGYGYEQYF	TGTGCCAGCAGTTACGAGACAGGGTACGGGTACGAGCAGTACTTC
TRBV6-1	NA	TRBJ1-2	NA	CASSEIARFGGYTF	TGTGCCAGCAGTGAAATCGCGCGATTCGGTGGCTACACCTTC
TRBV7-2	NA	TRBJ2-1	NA	CASSSPTGGNEQFF	TGTGCCAGCAGCTCGCCGACTGGGGGGAATGAGCAGTTCTTC